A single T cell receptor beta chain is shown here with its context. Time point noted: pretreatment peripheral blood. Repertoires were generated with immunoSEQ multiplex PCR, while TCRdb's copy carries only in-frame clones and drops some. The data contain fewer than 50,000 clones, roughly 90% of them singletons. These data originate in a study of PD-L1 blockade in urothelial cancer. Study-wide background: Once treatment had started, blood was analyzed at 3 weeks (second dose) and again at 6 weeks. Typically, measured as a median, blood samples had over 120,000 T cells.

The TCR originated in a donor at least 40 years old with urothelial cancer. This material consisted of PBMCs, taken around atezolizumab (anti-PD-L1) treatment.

The CDR3 bases are TGTGCCAGCAGGGTGGGGCCTAGCACAGATACGCAGTATTTT. Translating it yields CASRVGPSTDTQYF. The chain carries TRBV6-6 and TRBJ2-3; D might be TRBD1 (5 bases). The CDR3 is 14 amino acids. In germline, CDR1 is MNHNY, CDR2 SVGAGI (reference sequence). Trimming left V 6 bases short and J 0 bases short, with 10 bases between.